These 4 T cell receptor beta chains came from one sample sequenced in a study of control samples from healthy donors and cancer patients. Generated by immunoSEQ multiplex PCR, the TCRdb table keeps only in-frame clones and is missing some. Found here are about 120,000 clones, 85% to 90% of them singletons; the top ten hold roughly an eighth. The sequenced sample consisted of blood. These receptors were obtained from a young man in good health.

The genes are TRBV2 and TRBJ1-5; D remains ambiguous. Trimming stripped 6 bases from V and 0 bases from J, with 9 bases between. The length of the CDR3 is 14 residues. The germline CDR1 and CDR2 sequences are SNHLY and FYNNEI. DNA of the CDR3: TGTGCCAGCAGCGCCAGTAATAGCAATCAGCCCCAGCATTTT. It is translated as CASSASNSNQPQHF.

V and J are TRBV3-1 (or the pseudogene TRBV3-2) and TRBJ2-1; 8 bases are shared with TRBD1. V lost 4 bases to trimming and J lost 9 bases; unmatched junction nucleotides: 8. This CDR3 comprises 14 residues. CDR1 is LGHDT and CDR2 is YNNKEL in the germline V gene (reference sequence). The CDR3, as DNA: TGTGCCAGCAGCCCATGGACAGGGACCATTGAGCAGTTCTTC. Amino acids: CASSPWTGTIEQFF.

This chain links TRBV12-3 or TRBV12-4 with TRBJ2-3, with D perhaps being TRBD1 or TRBD2 (5 bases each). The CDR3 totals 13 residues. V lost 3 bases and J 6 bases, leaving 10 bases between the germline ends. As DNA, the CDR3 is TGTGCCAGCAGTTTCGGGGCGGGTGATACGCAGTATTTT. This sequence encodes CASSFGAGDTQYF.

Only a few counts were recorded for this clone. The chain has TRBV6-1 and TRBJ1-5; 10 nucleotides agree with TRBD1. The CDR3 runs 16 residues. The germline gives CDR1 MNHNS, CDR2 SASEGT. J lost 2 bases, V lost 3 bases, and 4 bases had no gene match. DNA of the CDR3: TGTGCCAGCAGTGATAGGGGGACAGGGGGCAATCAGCCCCAGCATTTT. This gives the protein CASSDRGTGGNQPQHF.